This T cell receptor (beta chain) was sequenced during a study of cytomegalovirus exposure and HLA in healthy donors. The overall study: In an early release, HLA-typed donors contributed 80 million to 95 million unique TCR sequences.

The V gene end was trimmed by 3 bases and the J gene end by 0 bases; junction bases not matched to a gene: 8. Germline assignment: CDR1 LNHDA and CDR2 SQIVND (reference sequence). This CDR3 has 19 amino acids. This clone was counted only a few times. Its antigen is not identified. This PCR relied on a set of 60 Vbeta primers and 13 Jbeta primers. Repertoires were generated with immunoSEQ multiplex PCR, while TCRdb's copy carries only in-frame clones and drops some. The sample gives around 75,000 clones, 76% of which show up once; more than 2.5% is in the top ten. General study findings and limits: Relative to the approximately 670-donor mean, N-insertions were reportedly fewer in an Asian-associated ancestry cluster in a later analysis.

Donors sampled were nominally healthy, though unrecorded immune exposures were likely. Sequencing used PBMCs. The rearrangement uses TRBV19 and TRBJ2-6; TRBD1 matches 10 bases. This clonotype originated in a young man in good health and CMV-seronegative. CDR3 loop: CASSMNGDRGSSGANVLTF. DNA of the CDR3: TGTGCCAGTAGTATGAACGGGGACAGGGGAAGCTCTGGGGCCAACGTCCTGACTTTC.